The rows below give T cell receptor beta chains drawn from one sample of a study of blood T cell repertoires in COVID-19. Sequencing used immunoSEQ multiplex PCR; TCRdb keeps in-frame clones, though not all of them. The profile shows roughly 220,000 clones, about four fifths of them singletons. The sample was peripheral blood. These TCRs come from a woman aged 60 to 75 with acute or convalescent COVID-19. CDR3s include the opening cysteine and the closing phenylalanine or tryptophan. Fields, in order: V gene, J gene, CDR3 protein.

v_gene: TRBV28
j_gene: TRBJ1-1
CDR3aa: CASNRDKNTEAFF

v_gene: TRBV10-2
j_gene: TRBJ2-7
CDR3aa: CASSEPTSRAQQYF

v_gene: TRBV10-2
j_gene: TRBJ2-2
CDR3aa: CASSRNTGELFF

v_gene: TRBV4-2
j_gene: TRBJ1-4
CDR3aa: CASSQDPGTEKLFF

v_gene: TRBV5-1
j_gene: TRBJ2-5
CDR3aa: CASSLAIGTTGRKETQYF

v_gene: TRBV5-4
j_gene: TRBJ2-3
CDR3aa: CASSLEQGYPDTQYF

v_gene: TRBV3-1/TRBV3-2
j_gene: TRBJ1-2
CDR3aa: CASSLDRRYHGYTF

v_gene: TRBV4-3
j_gene: TRBJ2-7
CDR3aa: CASSQDYGGAYEQYF

v_gene: TRBV7-3
j_gene: TRBJ1-2
CDR3aa: CASSLRATGEGYTF

v_gene: TRBV19
j_gene: TRBJ1-1
CDR3aa: CASRIRQNTEAFF

v_gene: TRBV19
j_gene: TRBJ1-1
CDR3aa: CASSMRAGFTEAFF

v_gene: TRBV5-5
j_gene: TRBJ1-3
CDR3aa: CASSVQGISGNTIYF

v_gene: TRBV5-6
j_gene: TRBJ1-1
CDR3aa: CASSLVGGMNTEAFF

v_gene: TRBV6-6
j_gene: TRBJ1-1
CDR3aa: CASSPNRGQPAFF

v_gene: TRBV7-2
j_gene: TRBJ1-6
CDR3aa: CASSPIPESPLHF

v_gene: TRBV18
j_gene: TRBJ1-1
CDR3aa: CASSTELGIEAFF

v_gene: TRBV6-6
j_gene: TRBJ1-1
CDR3aa: CASSRGGRLDRGPTEAFF

v_gene: TRBV6-6
j_gene: TRBJ2-7
CDR3aa: CASSYAETYEQYF

v_gene: TRBV28
j_gene: TRBJ1-1
CDR3aa: CASSPFGNTEAFF

v_gene: TRBV5-4
j_gene: TRBJ1-2
CDR3aa: CASSPLSGLDYGYTF

v_gene: TRBV20-1
j_gene: TRBJ1-2
CDR3aa: CSASEIRTANYGYTF

v_gene: TRBV5-1
j_gene: TRBJ2-1
CDR3aa: CASSLSGGPYNEQFF

v_gene: TRBV15
j_gene: TRBJ2-3
CDR3aa: CATSRDRGRMADTQYF

v_gene: TRBV2
j_gene: TRBJ1-2
CDR3aa: CAASPGVGDYGYTF

v_gene: TRBV4-1
j_gene: TRBJ1-2
CDR3aa: CASSQQGYGYTF

v_gene: TRBV10-3
j_gene: TRBJ2-3
CDR3aa: CAISDSRDTQYF

v_gene: TRBV4-1
j_gene: TRBJ1-2
CDR3aa: CASSQAGESYGYTF

v_gene: TRBV27
j_gene: TRBJ1-6
CDR3aa: CASSFTAGGGTNNSPLHF